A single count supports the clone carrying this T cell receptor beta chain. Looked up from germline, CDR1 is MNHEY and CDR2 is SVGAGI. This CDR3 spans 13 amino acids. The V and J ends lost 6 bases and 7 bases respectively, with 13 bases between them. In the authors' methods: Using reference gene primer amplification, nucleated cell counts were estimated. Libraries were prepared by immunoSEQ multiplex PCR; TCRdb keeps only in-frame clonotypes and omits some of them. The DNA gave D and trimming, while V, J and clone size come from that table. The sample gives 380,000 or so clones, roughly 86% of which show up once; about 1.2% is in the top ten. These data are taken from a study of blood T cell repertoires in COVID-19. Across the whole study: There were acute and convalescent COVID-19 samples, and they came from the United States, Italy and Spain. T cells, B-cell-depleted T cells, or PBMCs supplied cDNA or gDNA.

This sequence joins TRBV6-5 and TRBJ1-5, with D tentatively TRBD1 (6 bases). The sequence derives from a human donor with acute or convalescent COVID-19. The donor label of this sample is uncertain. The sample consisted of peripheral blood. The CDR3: CASRMGAGQPQHF. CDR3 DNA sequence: TGTGCCAGCAGGATGGGGGCAGGGCAGCCCCAGCATTTT.